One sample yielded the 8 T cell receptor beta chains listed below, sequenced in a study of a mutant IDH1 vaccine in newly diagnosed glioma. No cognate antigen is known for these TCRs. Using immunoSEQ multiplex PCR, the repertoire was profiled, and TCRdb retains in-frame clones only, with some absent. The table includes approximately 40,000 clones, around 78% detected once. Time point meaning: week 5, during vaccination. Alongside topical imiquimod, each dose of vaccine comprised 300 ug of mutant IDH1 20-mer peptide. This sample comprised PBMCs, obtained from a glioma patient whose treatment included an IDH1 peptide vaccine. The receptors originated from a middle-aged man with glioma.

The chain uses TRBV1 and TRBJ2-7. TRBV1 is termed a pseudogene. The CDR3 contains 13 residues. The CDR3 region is CTSNRDHSYEQYF. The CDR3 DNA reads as TGCACCAGCAACCGGGACCACTCCTACGAGCAGTACTTC.

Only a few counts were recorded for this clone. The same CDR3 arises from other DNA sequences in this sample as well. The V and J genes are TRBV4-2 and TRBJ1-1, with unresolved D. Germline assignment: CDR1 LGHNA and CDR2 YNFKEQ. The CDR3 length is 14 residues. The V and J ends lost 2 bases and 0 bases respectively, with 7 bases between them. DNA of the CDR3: TGTGCCAGCAGCCAACCCAATCTGAACACTGAAGCTTTCTTT. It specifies CASSQPNLNTEAFF.

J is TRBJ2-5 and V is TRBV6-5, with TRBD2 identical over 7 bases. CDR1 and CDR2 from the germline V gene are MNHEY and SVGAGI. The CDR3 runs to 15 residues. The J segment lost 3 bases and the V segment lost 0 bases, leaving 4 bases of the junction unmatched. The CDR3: CASSYSSGAKETQYF. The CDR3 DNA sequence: TGTGCCAGCAGTTACTCGAGCGGGGCGAAAGAGACCCAGTACTTC.

The CDR3: CASSLQDTGELFF. CDR3 DNA sequence: TGTGCCAGCAGTCTGCAGGACACCGGGGAGCTGTTTTTT. The rearrangement uses TRBV6-5 and TRBJ2-2; D uncertain. The germline CDR1 and CDR2 sequences are MNHEY and SVGAGI. Trimming took off 5 bases at V and 3 bases at J, with 7 bases between the two ends. The length of the CDR3 is 13 residues.

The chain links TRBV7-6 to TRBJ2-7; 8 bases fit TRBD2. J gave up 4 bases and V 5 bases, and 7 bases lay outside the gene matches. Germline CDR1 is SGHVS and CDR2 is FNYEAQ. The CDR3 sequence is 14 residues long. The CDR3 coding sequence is TGTGCCAGCAGCAGAGGCAGCGGGGGTTACGAGCAGTACTTC. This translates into CASSRGSGGYEQYF. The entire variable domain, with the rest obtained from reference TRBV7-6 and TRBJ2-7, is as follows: GAGVSQSPRYKVTKRGQDVALRCDPISGHVSLYWYRQALGQGPEFLTYFNYEAQQDKSGLPNDRFSAERPEGSISTLTIQRTEQRDSAMYRCASSRGSGGYEQYFGPGTRLTVT.

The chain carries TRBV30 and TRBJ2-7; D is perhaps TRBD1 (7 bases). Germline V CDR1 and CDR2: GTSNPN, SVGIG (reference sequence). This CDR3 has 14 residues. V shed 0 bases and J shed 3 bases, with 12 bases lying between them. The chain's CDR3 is CAWSVWQGGYEQYF. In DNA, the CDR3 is TGTGCCTGGAGTGTATGGCAGGGGGGCTACGAGCAGTACTTC.

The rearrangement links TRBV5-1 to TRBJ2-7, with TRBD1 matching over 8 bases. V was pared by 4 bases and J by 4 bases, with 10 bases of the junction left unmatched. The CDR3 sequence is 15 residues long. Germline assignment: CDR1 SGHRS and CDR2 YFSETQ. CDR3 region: CASSPSRDRRYEQYF. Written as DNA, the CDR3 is TGCGCCAGCAGCCCTTCGCGGGACAGGAGATACGAGCAGTACTTC.

CDR3 coding DNA: TGCGCCAGCAGCTTAGGCCATGTTAATGGCTACACCTTC. Translated: CASSLGHVNGYTF. This chain connects TRBV5-1 to TRBJ1-2; unclear D gene. Germline V gene sequence: CDR1 SGHRS, CDR2 YFSETQ. The CDR3 contains 13 residues. V was pared by 2 bases and J by 6 bases, with 11 bases between.